The 4 T cell receptor beta chains in this list originate from one sample, sequenced in a study of vaccination and CD4 T cells after COVID-19 (dated by TCRdb to between 2020 and 2023). Libraries were prepared through PCR. Data came from an Illumina iSeq 100. DNA from cultured CD4+ T cells underwent TCR sequencing with the Oncomine TCR Beta short-read assay at the Johns Hopkins FTIC core. The public reads were reanalyzed by TCRdb: fastp trimming at Q25, MiXCR alignment, in-frame beta chains only. Rows are combined by CDR3 protein, so each entry shows the most common genes and DNA. This sample gives 15,000 to 20,000 distinct CDR3 sequences in total; around 40% of them show up just once. The ten largest clones add up to less than 8.5% of the sample. The label giving this sample's treatment or condition can be read as: roughly 11-day PBMC culture with coronavirus spike peptide pools or control peptides (ViraFEST assay).

Their recognized antigens are unknown. The specimen comprised CD4+ T cells from blood, cultured in vitro, sampled after SARS-CoV-2 vaccination. The receptors shown here come from a human donor who had recovered from COVID-19.

This clonotype was picked up a small number of times. The DNA of the CDR3 is TGTGCCAGCAGTGACCCGCAAGAGACCCAGTACTTC. Protein: CASSDPQETQYF. V usage is TRBV2 and J usage is TRBJ2-5; unclear D gene. Per germline, CDR1 SNHLY and CDR2 FYNNEI. Trimming removed 3 bases at V and 2 bases at J, with 4 bases between. This CDR3 is built from 12 residues.

A few counts support this clonotype. This rearrangement joins TRBV6-1 to TRBJ1-2; D ambiguous. Germline V gives CDR1 MNHNS, CDR2 SASEGT. V lost 6 bases, J lost 3 bases, and 11 bases lay in between. This CDR3 spans 13 amino acids. CDR3 nucleotide sequence: TGTGCCAGCAGCCGTGACAACGACTATGGCTACACCTTC. Amino acid sequence: CASSRDNDYGYTF.

Concerning this clonotype itself: At one end, the junction sequence differs from germline, possibly due to a read error. The chain has TRBV6-2 or TRBV6-3 and TRBJ2-1; TRBD2 matches 8 bases. This CDR3 contains 16 residues. Per germline, CDR1 MNHEY and CDR2 SVGEGT. The CDR3 bases are TGTGCCAGCAGTAACTCCGGGACTAGAGGCGTGAATGAGCAGTTCTTC. Protein sequence: CASSNSGTRGVNEQFF.

The chain carries TRBV11-2 and TRBJ1-1; D ambiguous. The CDR3 runs to 13 residues. V was pared by 4 bases and J by 5 bases, with 11 bases between. Per germline, CDR1 SGHAT and CDR2 FQNNGV. CDR3 nucleotide sequence: TGTGCCAGCAGCTCCACCCGAGGGACTGAAGCTTTCTTT. Its translation is CASSSTRGTEAFF.